Shown below are 11 T cell receptor beta chains from a single sample sequenced in a study of blood T cell repertoires in COVID-19. Repertoires were generated with immunoSEQ multiplex PCR, while TCRdb's copy carries only in-frame clones and drops some. The profile shows roughly 150,000 clones, roughly 86% of them singletons. Sequenced sample: peripheral blood. These receptors came from a human donor with acute or convalescent COVID-19. The donor label of this sample is uncertain.

The V gene is TRBV3-1 (or the pseudogene TRBV3-2), the J gene TRBJ1-6; no firm D call. The germline CDR1 and CDR2 sequences are LGHDT and YNNKEL (reference sequence). V lost 2 bases, J lost 9 bases, and 8 bases lay in between. The length of the CDR3 is 13 residues. DNA of the CDR3: TGTGCCAGCAGCCAACAGCGATCTTCACCCCTCCACTTT. Its translation is CASSQQRSSPLHF.

The CDR3 here is CASTSSGYNEQFF. The CDR3 DNA follows: TGTGCCAGCACCAGTAGCGGTTACAATGAGCAGTTCTTC. The chain has TRBV6-5 and TRBJ2-1, with D possibly TRBD2 on 6 matching bases. The CDR3 sequence is 13 residues long. V was clipped by 7 bases and J by 4 bases, with 11 bases between them. Germline lookup yields CDR1 MNHEY and CDR2 SVGAGI.

J is TRBJ1-5 and V is TRBV19; D is perhaps TRBD1 (5 bases). The germline V and J ends were trimmed by 5 bases and 1 base, with 12 bases remaining between them. Per the germline V gene, CDR1 is LNHDA and CDR2 is SQIVND (reference sequence). This CDR3 has 15 amino acids. The CDR3 loop is CASSPQQGSNQPQHF. CDR3 coding DNA: TGTGCCAGTAGTCCTCAGCAGGGCAGCAATCAGCCCCAGCATTTT.

V gene TRBV19 combines with J gene TRBJ2-5; 7 positions agree with TRBD1. The germline V gene has CDR1 LNHDA and CDR2 SQIVND (reference sequence). The CDR3 extends over 14 amino acids. V was clipped by 7 bases and J by 4 bases; unmatched bases: 9. The chain's CDR3 is CASNLGQEAETQYF. DNA for the CDR3: TGTGCCAGTAACCTTGGACAGGAAGCAGAGACCCAGTACTTC.

The rearrangement uses TRBV18 and TRBJ2-1; a weak D match, TRBD2 (6 bases). This CDR3 has 15 amino acids. With 2 bases removed from V and 7 bases from J, the gap between germline ends came to 15 bases. The germline V gene encodes CDR1 KGHSH and CDR2 LQKENI. The CDR3 sequence: CASSPGGAGMNEQFF. CDR3 bases: TGTGCCAGCTCACCAGGCGGTGCGGGGATGAATGAGCAGTTCTTC.

V is TRBV12-5 and J is TRBJ1-1; 7 bases line up with TRBD1. V gave up 7 bases and J gave up 2 bases; unmatched junction bases: 7. The CDR3 contains 14 residues. The germline V gene encodes CDR1 LGHNT and CDR2 FRNRAP. For the CDR3, the DNA is TGTGCTAGTGAACCGGGACAGCCTAACACTGAAGCTTTCTTT. Translation gives CASEPGQPNTEAFF.

The rearrangement uses TRBV3-1 (or the pseudogene TRBV3-2) and TRBJ2-1, with 8 bases identical to TRBD2. CDR3 length equals 16 residues. Germline CDR1 is LGHDT and CDR2 is YNNKEL (reference sequence). The J segment lost 9 bases and the V segment lost 0 bases, leaving 10 bases of the junction unmatched. CDR3 nucleotide sequence: TGTGCCAGCAGCCAAGACCGGACTAGCCCTCTGGGTGAGCAGTTCTTC. Translated: CASSQDRTSPLGEQFF.

V and J are TRBV4-3 and TRBJ1-4; D may be TRBD1 (5 bases). Germline V gene data show CDR1 as LGHNA and CDR2 as YSLEER. V was clipped by 0 bases and J by 8 bases, with 7 bases between them. The CDR3 extends over 13 amino acids. In nucleotides, the CDR3 is TGCGCCAGCAGCCAAGATCGGGGGGAAAAACTGTTTTTT. The encoded protein is CASSQDRGEKLFF.

There are a few counts of this clone. This chain links TRBV5-1 with TRBJ2-3, with TRBD1 identical over 11 bases. The CDR3 contains 16 residues. With V trimmed by 0 bases and J by 4 bases, 4 bases remained unmatched. Looked up from germline, CDR1 is SGHRS and CDR2 is YFSETQ. The CDR3 reads CASSLAGGQGADTQYF. The CDR3 region has the DNA TGCGCCAGCAGCTTGGCGGGGGGACAGGGGGCAGATACGCAGTATTTT. Full variable domain (missing parts from reference TRBV5-1 and TRBJ2-3): KAGVTQTPRYLIKTRGQQVTLSCSPISGHRSVSWYQQTPGQGLQFLFEYFSETQRNKGNFPGRFSGRQFSNSRSEMNVSTLELGDSALYLCASSLAGGQGADTQYFGPGTRLTVL.

This chain joins TRBV20-1 and TRBJ2-5; D is possibly TRBD2 (6 bases). The germline V and J ends were trimmed by 7 bases and 7 bases, with 10 bases remaining between them. The CDR3 length is 10 residues. Germline V gene lookup returns CDR1 DFQATT and CDR2 SNEGSKA (reference sequence). CDR3 amino acids: CSVSGPTQYF. The CDR3 DNA sequence: TGCAGTGTCAGCGGGCCGACCCAGTACTTC.

The gene calls are TRBV7-9 and TRBJ1-1; 9 positions agree with TRBD1. The germline gives CDR1 SEHNR, CDR2 FQNEAQ (reference sequence). The length of the CDR3 is 14 residues. V was pared by 6 bases and J by 4 bases, with 6 bases of the junction left unmatched. For the CDR3, the DNA is TGTGCCAGCAGACAGGGACAGGGTGGCACTGAAGCTTTCTTT. Residues: CASRQGQGGTEAFF.